This TCR beta chain originates from a study of OX40 agonist ivuxolimab in advanced cancers. In the study overall: Patients received the agonistic anti-OX40 (CD134) antibody ivuxolimab.

The V and J ends lost 4 bases and 0 bases, in that order; junction bases with no gene match: 15. CDR3 length: 19 residues. From germline, CDR1 is SGHRS and CDR2 YFSETQ. This table comes from immunoSEQ multiplex PCR, and its TCRdb copy is limited to in-frame clones, with some not included. The sample holds about 77,000 clones, around nine tenths seen once. This clone was seen a single time. The source was CD4+ or CD8+ T cells sorted from blood, collected in a trial of the OX40 agonist ivuxolimab. The receptor comes from an adult with an advanced solid tumor such as melanoma, head and neck, liver or kidney cancer. This chain links TRBV5-1 with TRBJ2-3; 9 bases match TRBD2. CDR3: CASSPRGVAGATSTDTQYF. In nucleotides, the CDR3 is TGCGCCAGCAGCCCTAGGGGGGTAGCGGGAGCCACTAGCACAGATACGCAGTATTTT.